The rows below give T cell receptor beta chains drawn from one sample of a study of blood T cell repertoires in COVID-19. Only in-frame clones appear in the TCRdb table, and some are missing; sequencing was by immunoSEQ multiplex PCR. The sample has some 150,000 clones; roughly three quarters are singletons. Sequenced sample: PBMCs or T cells enriched from blood (not recorded which). Receptor source: a woman in her forties or fifties who had recovered from COVID-19. Both conserved end residues are part of each CDR3. D genes are given only for firm matches. Expanded clones are given a class, and other clones once, few, many or no size at all.

- TRBJ1-4 TRBV9 TRBD1 TGTGCCAGCAGCGCTTGGACAGGGACGACTTCTTTTAATGAAAAACTGTTTTTT CASSAWTGTTSFNEKLFF
- TRBJ1-5 TRBV7-2 - TGTGCCAGCAGCTTAGACGACAATTGGCAGCCCCAGCATTTT CASSLDDNWQPQHF
- TRBJ1-2 TRBV4-2 TRBD1 TGTGCCAGCAGCCAGGCAACAGGGGATGGAGCTGGCTACACCTTC CASSQATGDGAGYTF
- TRBJ1-1 TRBV2 - TGTGCCAGCAGTTTGGACAGGAACACTGAAGCTTTCTTT CASSLDRNTEAFF
once TRBJ2-2 TRBV15 - TGTGCCACCAGCAGAGAAAGGGGCGCCGAGCCGAACACCGGGGAGCTGTTTTTT CATSRERGAEPNTGELFF
many TRBJ1-2 TRBV10-3 TRBD1 TGTGCCATCAGTGAGTCTAATAACAGGGGAAGAAATGGCTACACCTTC CAISESNNRGRNGYTF
- TRBJ1-2 TRBV29-1 TRBD1 TGCAGCGTAACCAACAGGGGTAAGAGTGGCTACACCTTC CSVTNRGKSGYTF
- TRBJ1-2 TRBV5-3 TRBD1 TGTGCCAGAAGCTTGGGAGGGGACAGGGCTAACTATGGCTACACCTTC CARSLGGDRANYGYTF
once TRBJ2-7 TRBV19 - TGTGCCAGTAGTATGACAGAATACGAGCAGTACTTC CASSMTEYEQYF
- TRBJ2-3 TRBV19 TRBD2 TGTGCCAGTAGTATAGAACTAGCGGTAAACACAGATACGCAGTATTTT CASSIELAVNTDTQYF
- TRBJ1-3 TRBV4-1 TRBD1 TGCGCCAGCAGCCAATACCCGTGGACAGGGATTGGAAACACCATATATTTT CASSQYPWTGIGNTIYF
few TRBJ1-2 TRBV5-1 - TGCGCCAGCAGCTTAGCACGTGTGAATGGCTACACCTTC CASSLARVNGYTF
- TRBJ2-2 TRBV24-1 - TGTGCCACCAGTGATGGGGGGGGCCTGGTCACCGGGGAGCTGTTTTTT CATSDGGGLVTGELFF
- TRBJ2-1 TRBV7-3 - TGTGCCAGCAGCTCAGACAATGAGCAGTTCTTC CASSSDNEQFF
- TRBJ1-1 TRBV6-5 - TGTGCCAGCAGCCTAAACAGGGACAACACTGAAGCTTTCTTT CASSLNRDNTEAFF
- TRBJ1-6 TRBV2 - TGTGCCAGTTCGTGGAGCTCCTATAATTCACCCCTCCACTTT CASSWSSYNSPLHF
- TRBJ1-2 TRBV24-1 - TGTGCCACCAGTGATAAACAGAGTTTCTATGGCTACACCTTC CATSDKQSFYGYTF
- TRBJ1-4 TRBV5-4 - TGTGCCAGCAGTCGAGGGGGTAACTCGATGGGGGAAAAACTGTTTTTT CASSRGGNSMGEKLFF
- TRBJ1-1 TRBV27 - TGTGCCAGTCGCACAGGGTGGGGCACTGAAGCTTTCTTT CASRTGWGTEAFF
- TRBJ2-7 TRBV15 - TGTGCCACCAGCAGAGATAGGGCAGGGGACTACGAGCAGTACTTC CATSRDRAGDYEQYF
once TRBJ2-3 TRBV7-3 - TGTGCCAGCAGCTTAAGATTGGAGGGAGATACGCAGTATTTT CASSLRLEGDTQYF
- TRBJ1-1 TRBV5-5 - TGTGCCAGCAGCTGGACAGCGAACATGAACACTGAAGCTTTCTTT CASSWTANMNTEAFF
- TRBJ1-5 TRBV28 - TGTGCCAGCAGTTCCCCAGGGCCCCGGGGCAATCAGCCCCAGCATTTT CASSSPGPRGNQPQHF
- TRBJ1-2 TRBV10-3 TRBD1 TGTGCCATCAACAAGGGGGCCGGGGATGGCTACACCTTC CAINKGAGDGYTF
few TRBJ1-4 TRBV27 - TGTGCCAGCAGGTCGAATGAAAAACTGTTTTTT CASRSNEKLFF
- TRBJ1-1 TRBV6-5 TRBD1 TGTGCCAGCAGTTTCGGACAGGGGATTGAAGCTTTCTTT CASSFGQGIEAFF
- TRBJ2-3 TRBV28 - TGTGCCAGCAGTTTTAGACTCCACCCCACAGATACGCAGTATTTT CASSFRLHPTDTQYF
- TRBJ2-6 TRBV5-1 - TGCGCCAGCAGCTTGTCGGGCTCTGGGGCCAACGTCCTGACTTTC CASSLSGSGANVLTF
few TRBJ2-1 TRBV28 - TGTGCCAGCAGTACGTTACAGGGAAATGAGCAGTTCTTC CASSTLQGNEQFF
- TRBJ2-1 TRBV7-9 TRBD2 TGTGCCAGCAGCTTTACTAGCGGGGGGTACAATGAGCAGTTCTTC CASSFTSGGYNEQFF
once TRBJ2-7 TRBV5-5 TRBD2 TGTGCCAGCAGCGCTGGACTAGCCCCTTACGAGCAGTACTTC CASSAGLAPYEQYF
- TRBJ2-1 TRBV7-9 TRBD1 TGTGCCAGCAGCTTAGCGCTGGTGACAGGGGGCTACAATGAGCAGTTCTTC CASSLALVTGGYNEQFF
- TRBJ2-7 TRBV2 - TGTGCCAGCAGTCAGACGGAGACCTACGAGCAGTACTTC CASSQTETYEQYF
- TRBJ1-5 TRBV7-8 - TGTGCCAGCAGCTCGCAGGGAAATAGCAATCAGCCCCAGCATTTT CASSSQGNSNQPQHF